Presented here are 19 T cell receptor beta chains from one specimen sequenced in a study of OX40 agonist ivuxolimab in advanced cancers. Measured with immunoSEQ multiplex PCR; TCRdb has only the in-frame clones, and not every one. The sample lists over 14,000 clones, more than 75% occurring once. Sequencing was performed on CD4+ or CD8+ T cells sorted from blood, taken in a trial of the OX40 agonist ivuxolimab. The receptors shown here come from an adult with an advanced solid tumor such as melanoma, head and neck, liver or kidney cancer.

The J gene is TRBJ2-2, the V gene TRBV7-9; D possibly corresponds to TRBD1 (5 bases). V lost 5 bases and J 0 bases, leaving 10 bases between the germline ends. The CDR3 is 15 amino acids. Germline CDR1 is SEHNR and CDR2 is FQNEAQ (reference sequence). The CDR3 nucleotides are TGTGCCAGCAGCCCGACAGTCGCGAACACCGGGGAGCTGTTTTTT. The encoded protein is CASSPTVANTGELFF.

In regard to this clone: Different DNA sequences within this sample yield the same CDR3. The genes are TRBV9 and TRBJ2-2, with D hard to call. Trimming cost V 1 base and J 1 base, with 11 bases left between them. CDR3 size: 16 residues. Per germline, CDR1 SGDLS and CDR2 YYNGEE. In nucleotides, the CDR3 is TGTGCCAGCAGCGTATTTGGCGGAAAGAACACCGGGGAGCTGTTTTTT. It codes for CASSVFGGKNTGELFF.

This clone was counted once. This chain uses TRBV6-5 with TRBJ2-1, with a tentative D call TRBD1 (6 bases). The V end lost 5 bases, the J end lost 4 bases, and 15 bases lay between the germline ends. This CDR3 is built from 15 residues. The germline CDR1 and CDR2 sequences are MNHEY and SVGAGI. CDR3 sequence reads: CASSPGQPEYNEQFF. In DNA, the CDR3 is TGTGCCAGCAGTCCAGGACAGCCGGAATACAATGAGCAGTTCTTC.

The chain links TRBV11-1 to TRBJ2-1; either TRBD1 or TRBD2 may supply D (5 bases each). V dropped 1 base and J dropped 7 bases, with 11 bases sitting between them. The germline gives CDR1 SGHAT, CDR2 FQDESV (reference sequence). The CDR3 runs to 14 residues. This CDR3 is CASSLDAGTNEQFF. The CDR3 DNA follows: TGTGCCAGCAGCTTAGATGCAGGGACGAATGAGCAGTTCTTC.

The CDR3 region is CSVEGVGTGNYEQYF. The CDR3 DNA reads as TGCAGCGTTGAGGGGGTAGGGACAGGCAACTACGAGCAGTACTTC. The chain couples TRBV29-1 to TRBJ2-7; TRBD1 matches at 8 bases. Germline-derived CDR1 and CDR2 are SQVTM and ANQGSEA. J was trimmed by 3 bases and V by 3 bases; bases with no gene match: 10. This CDR3 spans 15 amino acids.

This clone was counted once. The chain combines TRBV9 with TRBJ2-7; D is possibly TRBD2 (6 bases). The CDR3 contains 14 residues. In germline, CDR1 is SGDLS, CDR2 YYNGEE. V gave up 4 bases and J gave up 6 bases, with 17 bases separating them. CDR3 amino acids: CASSPVGGLSEQYF. The CDR3 coding sequence is TGTGCCAGCAGCCCCGTTGGGGGACTGAGCGAGCAGTACTTC. The whole variable domain, remainder taken from reference TRBV9 and TRBJ2-7, is DSGVTQTPKHLITATGQRVTLRCSPRSGDLSVYWYQQSLDQGLQFLIQYYNGEERAKGNILERFSAQQFPDLHSELNLSSLELGDSALYFCASSPVGGLSEQYFGPGTRLTVT.

The chain joins TRBV21-1 to TRBJ2-1; the listed D gene, TRBD2, was not tested against the DNA. TRBV21-1 is a documented pseudogene. The CDR3 is made up of 15 amino acids. The CDR3 reads CASSKEQREGDEQFF. The CDR3 region has the DNA TGTGCCAGCAGCAAAGAGCAGCGGGAGGGTGATGAGCAGTTCTTC.

The chain links TRBV6-5 to TRBJ2-1; D gene ambiguous. Trimming shortened V by 5 bases and J by 7 bases, and 15 bases separated the two germline ends. The CDR3 contains 14 residues. Germline V gene lookup returns CDR1 MNHEY and CDR2 SVGAGI. This CDR3 reads CASSGIAGLNEQFF. DNA for the CDR3: TGTGCCAGCAGTGGAATAGCTGGGTTAAATGAGCAGTTCTTC.

The rearrangement links TRBV6-1 to TRBJ2-7; maybe TRBD1 (6 bases). Trimming stripped 4 bases from V and 0 bases from J, with 13 bases between. This CDR3 contains 15 residues. Germline loops: CDR1 MNHNS, CDR2 SASEGT. The CDR3 DNA reads as TGTGCCAGCAGTGCCGGAATAGGGGGCTCCTACGAGCAGTACTTC. Protein: CASSAGIGGSYEQYF.

This chain joins TRBV19 and TRBJ2-1; 9 positions agree with TRBD1. This CDR3 is built from 18 residues. Germline V gene lookup returns CDR1 LNHDA and CDR2 SQIVND (reference sequence). The trim removed 4 bases at V and 3 bases at J, leaving 13 bases unmatched. CDR3 amino acids: CASSRRTLQGANYNEQFF. The CDR3 DNA is TGTGCCAGTAGTAGGAGGACCCTACAGGGGGCGAACTACAATGAGCAGTTCTTC.

The chain uses TRBV4-2 and TRBJ2-1; 8 positions agree with TRBD2. V lost 2 bases and J lost 8; bases outside the gene matches: 8. The CDR3 contains 15 residues. Germline V gene sequence: CDR1 LGHNA, CDR2 YNFKEQ. The CDR3 spells CASSQRREGKDEQFF. CDR3 bases: TGTGCCAGCAGCCAACGACGGGAGGGAAAGGATGAGCAGTTCTTC.

This clone appeared a single time. This chain uses TRBV6-5 with TRBJ1-2; unclear D gene. V was clipped by 4 bases and J by 8 bases, with 23 bases between them. CDR1 MNHEY and CDR2 SVGAGI come from the germline V gene. This CDR3 comprises 16 residues. The CDR3 reads CASSFPSGRSGWGYTF. As DNA, the CDR3 is TGTGCCAGCAGTTTCCCAAGCGGACGCTCAGGATGGGGCTACACCTTC.

J is TRBJ2-1 and V is TRBV7-8; D not certain. The ends were cut back, 8 bases at V and 8 bases at J, with 16 bases in the middle. Germline CDR1 SGHVS, CDR2 FQNEAQ. The CDR3 consists of 13 residues. The CDR3 DNA follows: TGTGCCAGCGCCGTGGGCTCTAATTATGAGCAGTTCTTC. This gives the protein CASAVGSNYEQFF.

The chain combines TRBV6-1 with TRBJ2-5; no definite D call. Trimming shortened V by 5 bases and J by 0 bases, and 7 bases separated the two germline ends. This CDR3 region has 13 residues. Per germline, CDR1 MNHNS and CDR2 SASEGT. The CDR3 here is CASSQYHQETQYF. CDR3 DNA sequence: TGTGCCAGCAGTCAATACCACCAAGAGACCCAGTACTTC.

In its sample, this clone was seen once. This chain uses TRBV7-9 with TRBJ2-7; D is unresolved. Looked up from germline, CDR1 is SEHNR and CDR2 is FQNEAQ (reference sequence). CDR3 length equals 14 residues. V was shortened by 1 base and J by 6 bases, with 13 bases between the two germline ends. CDR3 coding DNA: TGTGCCAGCAGCTTAGGTCCAGGCTGGGGCGAGCAGTACTTC. Its protein is CASSLGPGWGEQYF.

The chain joins TRBV10-3 to TRBJ2-5; 7 bases are a match to TRBD1. This CDR3 spans 14 amino acids. The J segment lost 5 bases and the V segment lost 5 bases, leaving 8 bases of the junction unmatched. Germline V gene data show CDR1 as ENHRY and CDR2 as SYGVKD. The CDR3 protein is CAISPSTGLETQYF. Here the CDR3 DNA reads TGTGCCATCAGTCCCTCGACAGGGTTGGAGACCCAGTACTTC.

The genes are TRBV18 and TRBJ2-6, with 8 positions matching TRBD2. The germline V gene has CDR1 KGHSH and CDR2 LQKENI. The CDR3 is made up of 18 amino acids. With V trimmed by 3 bases and J by 0 bases, 7 bases remained unmatched. The CDR3 here is CASSPEGSGTSGANVLTF. CDR3 in DNA: TGTGCCAGCTCACCGGAGGGTAGCGGGACCTCTGGGGCCAACGTCCTGACTTTC.

The V call is TRBV7-2, the J call TRBJ1-3; 7 nucleotides align to TRBD1. This CDR3 is 17 amino acids long. The V gene's germline CDR1 is SGHTA and CDR2 FQGNSA. After removal of 5 bases from V and 0 bases from J, the junction contained 10 bases not matched to a gene. The CDR3 loop reads CASSPGGPRFSGNTIYF. CDR3 DNA sequence: TGTGCCAGCAGCCCAGGGGGTCCTCGCTTCTCTGGAAACACCATATATTTT.

This rearrangement joins TRBV5-6 to TRBJ2-4, with D uncertain. Trimming pared 1 base from V and 12 bases from J, leaving 5 bases between. This CDR3 comprises 10 residues. Germline CDR1 and CDR2: SGHDT and YYEEEE. In DNA, the CDR3 is TGTGCCAGCAGCTTGTCTTGTCAGTACTTC. Its translation: CASSLSCQYF.